This TCR beta chain was sequenced in a study of OX40 agonist ivuxolimab in advanced cancers. Study context: Earlier anti-PD-1, anti-PD-L1 or anti-CTLA-4 therapy was permitted; about 39% had received some.

This table comes from immunoSEQ multiplex PCR, and its TCRdb copy is limited to in-frame clones, with some not included. The sample records 34,000 or so clones, 90% to 95% being singletons. Autoimmune disease history or systemic immunosuppression led to patient exclusion. This receptor was identified in an adult with an advanced solid tumor such as melanoma, head and neck, liver or kidney cancer. The material sequenced was CD4+ or CD8+ T cells sorted from blood, taken in a trial of the OX40 agonist ivuxolimab.

CDR3 sequence reads: CASSQGQGGQPQHF. The CDR3 coding sequence is TGCGCCAGCAGCCAGGGACAGGGTGGCCAGCCCCAGCATTTT. The genes are TRBV4-3 and TRBJ1-5; 9 bases map to TRBD1. This CDR3 is built from 14 residues. Germline values: CDR1 LGHNA, CDR2 YSLEER. J gave up 7 bases and V 3 bases, and 4 bases lay outside the gene matches.